Below, 14 T cell receptor beta chains from the same sample are listed, as sequenced in a study of pediatric ulcerative colitis. Rectal tissue came from one to two pinch biopsies taken at colonoscopy. Data came from immunoSEQ multiplex PCR; TCRdb stores just in-frame clones and leaves some out. The sample comprises fewer than 30,000 clones, roughly 74% of which are singletons, and over 6.5% rests with the top ten. Sequenced input: gut tissue. The receptors were sampled from a boy aged 10-17 years with severe ulcerative colitis.

V is TRBV30 and J is TRBJ2-7; tentative D call: TRBD2 (6 bases). V dropped 5 bases and J dropped 3 bases, with 23 bases sitting between them. The CDR3 consists of 16 residues. Germline CDR1 reads GTSNPN; CDR2 reads SVGIG (reference sequence). CDR3 sequence (DNA): TGTGCCTGGGCTAGCGCCCCAAACGCCCCCCACTACGAGCAGTACTTC. It codes for CAWASAPNAPHYEQYF.

The CDR3 DNA reads TGTGCCAGCAGCCCCTGGGGCGGGAGGGCTAGGGCCTACAATGAGCAGTTCTTC. Amino acids: CASSPWGGRARAYNEQFF. The chain links TRBV14 to TRBJ2-1, with 9 nucleotides matching TRBD2. The germline gives CDR1 SGHDN, CDR2 FVKESK. After removal of 4 bases from V and 2 bases from J, the junction contained 12 bases not matched to a gene. The CDR3 length is 18 residues.

This clone appeared a single time. The CDR3 DNA sequence: TGTGCCATTGGGACTAGCGGGAGGGCCTACAATGAGCAGTTCTTC. This gives the protein CAIGTSGRAYNEQFF. This chain joins TRBV15 and TRBJ2-1; 16 bases match TRBD2. The V and J ends lost 10 bases and 2 bases, in that order; junction bases with no gene match: 2. CDR3 length: 15 residues. Germline V gives CDR1 LNHNV, CDR2 YYDKDF (reference sequence).

This sequence joins TRBV15 and TRBJ1-3; 7 positions agree with TRBD1. From germline, CDR1 is LNHNV and CDR2 YYDKDF (reference sequence). CDR3 length: 15 amino acids. V was pared by 0 bases and J by 3 bases, with 2 bases of the junction left unmatched. CDR3 region: CATSRDRQGGNTIYF. DNA for the CDR3: TGTGCCACCAGCAGAGATCGACAGGGTGGAAACACCATATATTTT.

This chain uses TRBV9 with TRBJ2-1; D is unclear. The germline V and J ends were trimmed by 3 bases and 0 bases, with 13 bases remaining between them. Germline CDR1 SGDLS, CDR2 YYNGEE. This CDR3 comprises 16 residues. CDR3 sequence (DNA): TGTGCCAGCAGCGAAGAGGCATCCTTCTCCTACAATGAGCAGTTCTTC. This sequence encodes CASSEEASFSYNEQFF.

This clone was recorded a few times. Distinct nucleotide sequences in the sample also encode this CDR3. The chain links TRBV29-1 to TRBJ1-2; maybe TRBD1 (5 bases). The germline CDR1 and CDR2 sequences are SQVTM and ANQGSEA. V was trimmed by 4 bases and J by 6 bases, leaving 12 bases between them. The CDR3 has 12 residues. The CDR3 spells CSVVSGKDGYTF. In DNA form, the CDR3 reads TGCAGCGTTGTATCAGGGAAAGATGGCTACACCTTC. Complete variable domain (other parts from reference TRBV29-1 and TRBJ1-2): SAVISQKPSRDICQRGTSLTIQCQVDSQVTMMFWYRQQPGQSLTLIATANQGSEATYESGFVIDKFPISRPNLTFSTLTVSNMSPEDSSIYLCSVVSGKDGYTFGSGTRLTVV.

The chain employs TRBV6-5 and TRBJ1-2; 7 bases agree with TRBD1. The CDR3 spans 15 residues. V lost 7 bases, J lost 8 bases, and 16 bases stayed unmatched. Germline lookup yields CDR1 MNHEY and CDR2 SVGAGI. The CDR3 bases are TGTGCCAGCATTGGTAGAGGGGGCGGGATGGGCGGCTACACCTTC. Protein product: CASIGRGGGMGGYTF.

This clone was seen a few times. V and J are TRBV30 and TRBJ2-1; D is tentatively TRBD1 or TRBD2 (5 bases each). The CDR3 is 16 amino acids. Germline assignment: CDR1 GTSNPN and CDR2 SVGIG (reference sequence). V lost 2 bases and J lost 2, with 16 bases in between. CDR3: CAWSLRGVNPYNEQFF. Here the CDR3 DNA reads TGTGCCTGGAGTCTCCGAGGGGTCAACCCCTACAATGAGCAGTTCTTC.

The rearrangement links TRBV19 to TRBJ1-1; D may be TRBD1 (6 bases). This CDR3 is 14 amino acids long. CDR1 is LNHDA, CDR2 SQIVND, per germline (reference sequence). Trimming shortened V by 9 bases and J by 4 bases, and 18 bases separated the two germline ends. The CDR3 is CARARGFKGTEAFF. CDR3 nucleotide sequence: TGTGCCAGAGCCAGGGGTTTTAAGGGCACTGAAGCTTTCTTT.

This clone came up a few times. The chain links TRBV27 to TRBJ2-7, with D perhaps matching TRBD2 (9 bases). V dropped 7 bases and J dropped 3 bases, with 25 bases sitting between them. The CDR3 totals 17 residues. CDR1 and CDR2 (germline): MNHEY, SMNVEV (reference sequence). The CDR3 DNA sequence: TGTGCCAGCATGGACAGGGCCGGGAGACTAGCGGTCTACGAGCAGTACTTC. Translating gives CASMDRAGRLAVYEQYF.

The chain couples TRBV7-9 to TRBJ1-3, with a possible D match to TRBD1 (6 bases). CDR1 and CDR2 (germline): SEHNR, FQNEAQ (reference sequence). V lost 5 bases and J 5 bases, leaving 10 bases between the germline ends. The CDR3 extends over 13 amino acids. CDR3 amino acids: CASSTQGRNTIYF. The CDR3 nucleotides are TGTGCCAGCAGCACCCAGGGGAGAAACACCATATATTTT. Combining the CDR3 with reference TRBV7-9 and TRBJ1-3 gives the whole variable domain DTGVSQNPRHKITKRGQNVTFRCDPISEHNRLYWYRQTLGQGPEFLTYFQNEAQLEKSRLLSDRFSAERPKGSFSTLEIQRTEQGDSAMYLCASSTQGRNTIYFGEGSWLTVV.

The J gene is TRBJ2-4, the V gene TRBV6-5; 8 bases line up with TRBD1. This CDR3 has 15 residues. V lost 5 bases to trimming and J lost 4 bases; unmatched junction nucleotides: 7. Germline loops: CDR1 MNHEY, CDR2 SVGAGI. CDR3 sequence: CASSNNRGVKNIQYF. CDR3 sequence (DNA): TGTGCCAGCAGTAACAACAGGGGGGTAAAAAACATTCAGTACTTC.

This chain connects TRBV5-8 to TRBJ2-3; D unresolved. In germline, CDR1 is SGHTS, CDR2 YDEGEE. V lost 2 bases, J lost 0 bases, and 1 base lay in between. This CDR3 has 12 amino acids. CDR3 in DNA: TGTGCCAGCAGCTTTAGCACAGATACGCAGTATTTT. It yields the protein CASSFSTDTQYF.

This clone was found a few times. The chain recombines TRBV2 with TRBJ2-7; 8 nucleotides align to TRBD2. This CDR3 has 13 residues. Germline V CDR1 and CDR2: SNHLY, FYNNEI. V was clipped by 7 bases and J by 3 bases; unmatched bases: 5. The CDR3 loop reads CASIPGLDYEQYF. CDR3 DNA sequence: TGTGCCAGCATTCCGGGACTAGACTACGAGCAGTACTTC.